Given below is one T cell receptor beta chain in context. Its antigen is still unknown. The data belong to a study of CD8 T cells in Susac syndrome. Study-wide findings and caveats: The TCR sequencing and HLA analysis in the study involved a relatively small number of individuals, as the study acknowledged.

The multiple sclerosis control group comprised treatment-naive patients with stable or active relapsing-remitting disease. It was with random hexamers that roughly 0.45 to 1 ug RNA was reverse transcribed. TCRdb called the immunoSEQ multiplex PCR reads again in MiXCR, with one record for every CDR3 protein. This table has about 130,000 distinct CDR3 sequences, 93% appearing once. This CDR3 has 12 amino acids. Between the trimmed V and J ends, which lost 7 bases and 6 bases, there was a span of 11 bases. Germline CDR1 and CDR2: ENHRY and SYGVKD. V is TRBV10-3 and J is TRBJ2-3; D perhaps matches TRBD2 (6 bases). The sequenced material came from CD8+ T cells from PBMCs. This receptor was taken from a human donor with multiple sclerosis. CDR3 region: CAITDSGDTQYF. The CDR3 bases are TGTGCCATCACCGATAGCGGTGATACGCAGTATTTT.